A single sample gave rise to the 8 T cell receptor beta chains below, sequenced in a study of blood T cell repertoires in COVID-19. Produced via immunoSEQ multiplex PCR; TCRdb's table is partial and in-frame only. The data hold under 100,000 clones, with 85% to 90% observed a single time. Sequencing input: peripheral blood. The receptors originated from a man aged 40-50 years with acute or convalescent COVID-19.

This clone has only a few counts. The CDR3 bases are TGTGCCAGCAGTTCCGGGTCCCGACCCGGGGAGCTGTTTTTT. Translated: CASSSGSRPGELFF. This rearrangement joins TRBV6-5 to TRBJ2-2; D gene unclear. The length of the CDR3 is 14 residues. Between the trimmed V and J ends, which lost 4 bases and 6 bases, there was a span of 12 bases. The germline gives CDR1 MNHEY, CDR2 SVGAGI.

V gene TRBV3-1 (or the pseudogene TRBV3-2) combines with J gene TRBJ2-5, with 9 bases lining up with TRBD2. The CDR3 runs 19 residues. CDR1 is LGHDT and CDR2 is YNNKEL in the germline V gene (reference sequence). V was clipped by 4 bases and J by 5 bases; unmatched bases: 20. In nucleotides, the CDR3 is TGTGCCAGCAGCCCCGCCAGGGCGGGCGGGAGGGCCAGGCGCGAGACCCAGTACTTC. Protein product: CASSPARAGGRARRETQYF.

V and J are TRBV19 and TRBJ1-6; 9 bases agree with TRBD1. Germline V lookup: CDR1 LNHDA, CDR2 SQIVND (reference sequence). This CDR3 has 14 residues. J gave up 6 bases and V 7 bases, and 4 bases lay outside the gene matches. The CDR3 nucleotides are TGTGCCAGTACCGTGACAGGGGGTAATTCACCCCTCCACTTT. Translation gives CASTVTGGNSPLHF.

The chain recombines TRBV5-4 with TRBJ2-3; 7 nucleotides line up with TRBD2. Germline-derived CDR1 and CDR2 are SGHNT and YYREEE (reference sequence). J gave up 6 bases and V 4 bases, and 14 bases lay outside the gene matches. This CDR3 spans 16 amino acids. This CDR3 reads CASSSRRVAGVDTQYF. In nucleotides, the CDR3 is TGTGCCAGCAGCAGTAGGAGGGTAGCGGGCGTCGATACGCAGTATTTT.

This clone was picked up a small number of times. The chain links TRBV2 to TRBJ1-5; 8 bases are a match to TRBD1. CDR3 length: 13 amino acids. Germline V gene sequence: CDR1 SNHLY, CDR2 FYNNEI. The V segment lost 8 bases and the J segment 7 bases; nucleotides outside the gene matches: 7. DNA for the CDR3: TGTGCCAGCGAAGACAGGGGTGGACAGCCCCAGCATTTT. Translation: CASEDRGGQPQHF.

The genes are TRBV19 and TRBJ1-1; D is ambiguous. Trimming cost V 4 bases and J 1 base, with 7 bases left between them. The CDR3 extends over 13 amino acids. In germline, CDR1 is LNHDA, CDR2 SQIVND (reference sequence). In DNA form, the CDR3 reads TGTGCCAGTAGTAGGGGAGGGAACACTGAAGCTTTCTTT. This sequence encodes CASSRGGNTEAFF.

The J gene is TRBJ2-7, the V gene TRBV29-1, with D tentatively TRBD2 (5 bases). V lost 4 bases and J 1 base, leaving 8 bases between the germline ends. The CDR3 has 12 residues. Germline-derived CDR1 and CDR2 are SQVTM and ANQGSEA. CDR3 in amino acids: CSVGRTSYEQYF. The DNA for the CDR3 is TGCAGCGTTGGTAGGACTTCCTACGAGCAGTACTTC.

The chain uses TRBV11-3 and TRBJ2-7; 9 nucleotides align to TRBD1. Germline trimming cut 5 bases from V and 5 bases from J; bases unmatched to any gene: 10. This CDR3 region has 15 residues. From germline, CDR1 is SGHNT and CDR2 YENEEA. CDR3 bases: TGTGCCAGCAGCCCTGGGACAGGGAGGTATGACGAGCAGTACTTC. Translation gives CASSPGTGRYDEQYF.